This entry lists 21 T cell receptor beta chains sequenced from one sample in a study of tissue T cells after allogeneic stem cell transplantation. Sequenced by immunoSEQ multiplex PCR; TCRdb stores in-frame clones only, minus some. The sample includes some 1,300 clones, roughly 58% of them seen just once. Sample time point: mouse harvest day 7 after allogeneic transplant. The graft held 10^6 splenic CD5+ T cells and 10^7 T-cell-depleted bone marrow cells. The specimen was liver tissue. These receptors all stem from a female BALB/c mouse given C57BL/6 T cells with graft-versus-host disease after an allogeneic hematopoietic cell transplant.

For this clone: Mouse germline and gene names are used. The sequence runs out 1 residue before the end of the CDR3; the remainder is reconstructed from the germline J gene. V usage is TRBV4 and J usage is TRBJ2-4; D possibly corresponds to TRBD2 (6 bases). Trimming took off 5 bases at V and 0 bases at J, with 9 bases between the two ends. The CDR3 consists of 14 residues. Per germline, CDR1 LGHDT and CDR2 YNNKQL (reference sequence). The CDR3 sequence: CASSPTGSQNTLYF. CDR3 DNA, as far as it was read: TGTGCCAGCAGCCCGACTGGTAGTCAAAACACCTTGTAC.

This clone was observed a few times. Mouse names are used for the genes. Sequencing ends 1 residue short of the CDR3 end; the germline J gene provides the rest. The chain joins TRBV3 to TRBJ2-4; 10 bases fit TRBD2. Germline V CDR1 and CDR2: SNHLY, FYNGKV (reference sequence). The V and J ends lost 4 bases and 6 bases, in that order; junction bases with no gene match: 4. The CDR3 runs 14 residues. This CDR3 reads CASSSRDWGNTLYF. The part of the CDR3 DNA that was read is TGTGCCAGCAGCTCCCGGGACTGGGGTAACACCTTGTAC.

A word on this clone: Here the gene names and germline are mouse. The CDR3 end lies 1 residue beyond the end of the read and is filled in from the germline J gene. The rearrangement joins TRBV31 to TRBJ2-2; D is undetermined. The V end lost 3 bases, the J end lost 0 bases, and 11 bases lay between the germline ends. CDR1 and CDR2 (germline): GKSSPN, SITVG. The CDR3 consists of 15 residues. The CDR3 here is CAWSPTYANTGQLYF. The sequenced CDR3 bases are TGTGCCTGGAGCCCGACCTATGCAAACACCGGGCAGCTCTAC.

This clone is large (0.1 to 1%) by share. Gene names and germline refer to mouse. Read coverage stops 1 residue before the CDR3 terminus; the germline J gene supplies the remainder. The chain combines TRBV17 with TRBJ2-7, with TRBD2 identical over 8 bases. Trimming took 3 bases from V and 7 from J; bases not matched to a gene: 5. The CDR3 has 13 residues. CDR1 and CDR2 from the germline V gene are MNHDT and YYDKIL. CDR3 amino acids: CASSSGGGREQYF. CDR3 DNA (partial): TGTGCTAGCAGTAGTGGGGGGGGGAGAGAACAGTAC.

In regard to this clone: Gene names and germline match the mouse. The DNA ends 1 residue before the CDR3 does, and the rest of the CDR3 is filled in from the germline J gene. This sequence joins TRBV14 and TRBJ2-2; D remains unclear. The CDR3 loop spans 13 amino acids. V was cut by 5 bases and J by 0 bases, with 5 bases left in between. The germline gives CDR1 SGHDT, CDR2 FRDEAV. CDR3 bases read: TGTGCCAGCAGCCTTGCAAACACCGGGCAGCTCTAC. Protein product: CASSLANTGQLY. In full, the CDR3 reads CASSLANTGQLYF.

Notes on this clone: Gene labels here are mouse ones. Sequencing ends 1 residue short of the CDR3 end; the germline J gene provides the rest. The chain combines TRBV17 with TRBJ1-2, with TRBD1 as a possible D gene (6 bases). The germline CDR1 and CDR2 sequences are MNHDT and YYDKIL. V was cut by 6 bases and J by 0 bases, with 8 bases left in between. The CDR3 contains 13 residues. The CDR3 spells CASSRTANSDYTF. CDR3 DNA, as far as it was read: TGTGCTAGCAGCCGGACAGCAAACTCCGACTACACC. Using reference TRBV17 and TRBJ1-2 for the parts outside the CDR3, the full variable domain is DTTVKQNPRYKLARVGKPVNLICSQTMNHDTMYWYQKKPNQAPKLLLFYYDKILNREADTFEKFQSSRPNNSFCSLYIGSAGLEYSAMYLCASSRTANSDYTFGSGTRLLVI.

Worth noting for this clone: Gene names are the mouse ones. The CDR3 end is not reached by the read, which stops 1 residue before it; the germline J gene fills it in. This chain uses TRBV26 with TRBJ2-7; D uncertain. Trimming removed 3 bases from V and 4 bases from J, with 10 bases in between. The germline gives CDR1 KGHPV, CDR2 FQNQEV (reference sequence). This CDR3 has 13 amino acids. The sequenced part of the CDR3 DNA is TGTGCCAGCAGTCTTGTCGGAAGATATGAACAGTAC. It yields the protein CASSLVGRYEQY. The whole CDR3 reads CASSLVGRYEQYF.

As for this clone: Mouse germline and gene names are used. The CDR3 goes on 1 residue after the read ends, and that part is filled in from the germline J gene. The chain links TRBV24 to TRBJ2-7; 9 bases line up with TRBD2. The CDR3 consists of 13 residues. V lost 3 bases, J lost 3 bases, and 0 bases stayed unmatched. Germline loops: CDR1 KGHTA, CDR2 FRNEEI. CDR3 DNA, as far as it was read: TGTGCCAGCAGTCTACTGGGGGGCTATGAACAGTAC. Encoded protein: CASSLLGGYEQY. The whole CDR3 sequence reads CASSLLGGYEQYF.

In this sample, this clone turned up once. Genes and germline are mouse. The read is 1 residue too short to cover the CDR3 end, so that end is filled in from the germline J gene. J is TRBJ1-1 and V is TRBV13-3, with a possible D match to TRBD1 (5 bases). This CDR3 has 14 residues. Germline-derived CDR1 and CDR2 are NNHDY and SYVADS. The ends were cut back, 2 bases at V and 0 bases at J, with 8 bases in the middle. The sequenced CDR3 bases are TGTGCCAGCAGTGAGGGGCATTCAAACACAGAAGTCTTC. Translated, it gives CASSEGHSNTEVF. The full CDR3 is CASSEGHSNTEVFF.

A word on this clone: Gene labels here are mouse ones. The CDR3 goes on 1 residue after the read ends, and that part is filled in from the germline J gene. The J gene is TRBJ2-7, the V gene TRBV26; maybe TRBD1 (6 bases). This CDR3 is 13 amino acids long. V lost 6 bases to trimming and J lost 0 bases, with 9 bases between them. Germline V gene data show CDR1 as KGHPV and CDR2 as FQNQEV (reference sequence). CDR3 loop: CASRGHSSYEQYF. The sequenced CDR3 bases are TGTGCCAGCAGGGGACATAGCTCCTATGAACAGTAC.

Worth noting for this clone: Gene names are the mouse ones. The CDR3 goes on 1 residue after the read ends, and that part is filled in from the germline J gene. This chain uses TRBV29 with TRBJ2-7; TRBD2 might be the D (6 bases). Germline CDR1 is MSHET and CDR2 is SYDVDS. The CDR3 length is 13 residues. Trimming pared 4 bases from V and 3 bases from J, leaving 10 bases between. CDR3 DNA, as far as it was read: TGTGCTAGCAGTTCGGGACTCTTCTATGAACAGTAC. It is translated as CASSSGLFYEQY. The whole CDR3 sequence reads CASSSGLFYEQYF.

In this sample, this clone turned up a few times. Gene and germline names: mouse. The read gets to within 1 residue of the CDR3 end, and the germline J gene fills in the rest. The rearrangement uses TRBV23 and TRBJ2-2. CDR3 length: 13 amino acids. CDR1 and CDR2 from the germline V gene are KGHTA and FQNQQP. This CDR3 reads CSSSQSGPGQLYF. Partial CDR3 DNA: TGCTCCAGCAGTCAATCGGGCCCCGGGCAGCTCTAC.

Comment on this clone: Gene names refer to mouse genes. The CDR3 is cut off 1 residue early in the read; its end comes from the germline J gene. J is TRBJ2-2 and V is TRBV26; no clear D. CDR3 length equals 14 residues. CDR1 is KGHPV, CDR2 FQNQEV, per germline (reference sequence). Trimming removed 2 bases from V and 0 bases from J, with 4 bases in between. CDR3 protein: CASSLGTNTGQLYF. The covered CDR3 bases are TGTGCCAGCAGTCTGGGAACAAACACCGGGCAGCTCTAC.

This clone was counted a few times. Gene and germline names: mouse. From the germline J gene comes the end of the CDR3, since the read stops 1 residue before it. The V and J genes are TRBV31 and TRBJ2-7; D uncertain. The CDR3 extends over 11 amino acids. Germline CDR1 GKSSPN, CDR2 SITVG. V was trimmed by 1 base and J by 3 bases, leaving 4 bases between them. Incomplete CDR3 DNA: TGTGCCTGGAGTCACGACTATGAACAGTAC. Translated, it gives CAWSHDYEQY. The entire CDR3 protein reads CAWSHDYEQYF.

This clone was seen only a few times. Here the gene names and germline are mouse. With the read ending 1 residue before the CDR3 end, the germline J gene is used to fill in that end. The V call is TRBV2, the J call TRBJ2-7, with D possibly being TRBD2 (6 bases). V lost 5 bases to trimming and J lost 4 bases, with 12 bases between them. This CDR3 region has 13 residues. Germline CDR1 and CDR2: LGHNA and YSYQKL. CDR3 amino acids: CASSSPGTYEQYF. The CDR3 bases that were read are TGTGCCAGCAGCTCGCCCGGGACTTATGAACAGTAC.

To note about this clone: Gene names and germline refer to mouse. The CDR3 goes on 1 residue after the read ends, and that part is filled in from the germline J gene. The chain employs TRBV31 and TRBJ2-4; 8 positions agree with TRBD1. The CDR3 contains 15 residues. Germline V gene lookup returns CDR1 GKSSPN and CDR2 SITVG. The ends lost 0 bases at V and 1 base at J; junction bases unmatched: 3. The CDR3 protein is CAWSLDRVGQNTLYF. The covered CDR3 bases are TGTGCCTGGAGTCTGGACAGGGTGGGTCAAAACACCTTGTAC.

Notes on this clone: The gene symbols are mouse symbols. The read ends 1 residue before the CDR3 terminus; that terminus is restored from the germline J gene. V is TRBV26 and J is TRBJ2-3, with D perhaps TRBD1 or TRBD2 (6 bases each). The V gene lost 3 bases and the J gene lost 1 base, with 8 bases spanning the gap. Germline CDR1 KGHPV, CDR2 FQNQEV (reference sequence). This CDR3 is built from 14 residues. The CDR3 protein is CASSLGGRAETLYF. The sequenced part of the CDR3 DNA is TGTGCCAGCAGTCTCGGGGGCCGTGCAGAAACGCTGTAT.

This clone was detected only a few times. Gene names denote mouse genes. The CDR3 extends 1 residue past the end of the read, so its final part is completed from the germline J gene. The rearrangement uses TRBV4 and TRBJ2-7, with 12 bases fitting TRBD2. The junction had 6 bases not matched to a gene; V was cut back by 5 bases and J by 7 bases. Germline CDR1 is LGHDT and CDR2 is YNNKQL (reference sequence). The CDR3 has 14 amino acids. The CDR3 reads CASSRLGGRREQYF. The CDR3 DNA, read in part, is TGTGCCAGCAGCCGACTGGGGGGGCGGAGGGAACAGTAC.

Concerning this clone itself: Any gene name here is a mouse gene name. The CDR3 is cut off 1 residue early in the read; its end comes from the germline J gene. V gene TRBV3 combines with J gene TRBJ2-4; D gene uncertain. Trimming took off 3 bases at V and 0 bases at J, with 7 bases between the two ends. Germline CDR1 and CDR2: SNHLY and FYNGKV (reference sequence). The CDR3 has 14 amino acids. CDR3 sequence: CASSFDLSQNTLYF. The CDR3 bases that were read are TGTGCCAGCAGCTTTGACTTAAGTCAAAACACCTTGTAC.

Only a few counts were recorded for this clone. Gene names refer to mouse genes. The DNA ends 1 residue before the CDR3 does, and the rest of the CDR3 is filled in from the germline J gene. V is TRBV23 and J is TRBJ2-7; the table's D call TRBD2 went unverified against the DNA. The CDR3 covers 15 residues. Germline-derived CDR1 and CDR2 are KGHTA and FQNQQP. CDR3 DNA (partial): TGCTCCAGCAGTCAATCACTGGGGAGCCTCTATGAACAGTAC. Residues: CSSSQSLGSLYEQY. The complete CDR3 reads CSSSQSLGSLYEQYF. The variable domain in full, completed from reference TRBV23 and TRBJ2-7, reads DAAVTQKPRYLIKMKGQEAEMKCIPEKGHTAVFWYQQKQSKELKFLIYFQNQQPLDQIDMVKERFSAVCPSSSLCSLGIRTCEAEDSALYLCSSSQSLGSLYEQYFGPGTRLTVL.

With respect to this clone: The gene names here belong to mouse. The read halts 1 residue ahead of the CDR3 end, with the missing end drawn from the germline J gene. The J gene is TRBJ2-1, the V gene TRBV26; no clear D. Germline CDR1 is KGHPV and CDR2 is FQNQEV (reference sequence). Deletions cut 0 bases from V and 3 bases from J, with 6 bases between. There are 14 residues in the CDR3. The CDR3 loop is CASSLSRAYAEQFF. The sequenced CDR3 bases are TGTGCCAGCAGTCTGTCACGGGCCTATGCTGAGCAGTTC.